This T cell receptor beta chain was recovered during a study of blood T cell repertoires in COVID-19. The assay was immunoSEQ multiplex PCR, and TCRdb's table has in-frame clones only and misses some. The data hold roughly 160,000 clones, with around four fifths observed a single time. This clonotype was obtained from a woman in her 70s who had recovered from COVID-19. Sequenced material: peripheral blood.

The CDR3 coding sequence is TGTGCCAGCTCACCAACAACAGGGGGGGACACTGAAGCTTTCTTT. Its protein is CASSPTTGGDTEAFF. This chain links TRBV18 with TRBJ1-1, with 8 nucleotides matching TRBD1. Germline trimming cut 2 bases from V and 3 bases from J; bases unmatched to any gene: 5. The germline gives CDR1 KGHSH, CDR2 LQKENI. The length of the CDR3 is 15 residues.